Below are 30 T cell receptor beta chains sequenced from a single sample in a study of T cell responses to AZD1222 COVID-19 vaccine (dated by TCRdb to about 2021). To prepare the library, the immunoSEQ multiplex PCR assay was applied. The clones in this table, taken by TCRdb from immuneACCESS, are in-frame only. Not every clone is retained; where verified, under half of the shortfall comes from an unresolved V gene, and the cause of the rest is unknown. For this sample there are under 70,000 clones; 80% to 90% appear just once. Together, the top ten hold roughly 14% of the sample. The sample's time point label, in plain terms: baseline before first vaccination. Material: peripheral blood, obtained on day 0 of AZD1222 vaccination. All receptors derive from an adult in good health.

The V call is TRBV15, the J call TRBJ2-3; 7 bases map to TRBD2. CDR1 is LNHNV, CDR2 YYDKDF, per germline (reference sequence). V was clipped by 1 base and J by 4 bases; unmatched bases: 5. The CDR3 has 15 residues. This CDR3 is CATSRVPGGPDTQYF. Here the CDR3 DNA reads TGTGCCACCAGCAGAGTCCCGGGAGGCCCAGATACGCAGTATTTT. The whole variable domain, remainder taken from reference TRBV15 and TRBJ2-3, is DAMVIQNPRYQVTQFGKPVTLSCSQTLNHNVMYWYQQKSSQAPKLLFHYYDKDFNNEADTPDNFQSRRPNTSFCFLDIRSPGLGDTAMYLCATSRVPGGPDTQYFGPGTRLTVL.

This chain joins TRBV6-2 or TRBV6-3 and TRBJ2-1; D is ambiguous. Germline V CDR1 and CDR2: MNHEY, SVGEGT. The V gene lost 0 bases and the J gene lost 8 bases, with 11 bases spanning the gap. There are 14 residues in the CDR3. DNA of the CDR3: TGTGCCAGCAGTTACTCGCCCTATGGCGATGAGCAGTTCTTC. Its translation: CASSYSPYGDEQFF.

Here the CDR3 reads CATSDPPGTAYEQYF. The DNA of the CDR3 is TGTGCCACCAGTGATCCTCCCGGGACAGCTTACGAGCAGTACTTC. The chain combines TRBV24-1 with TRBJ2-7; 7 bases line up with TRBD1. This CDR3 has 15 amino acids. Per germline, CDR1 KGHDR and CDR2 SFDVKD. The trim removed 3 bases at V and 4 bases at J, leaving 8 bases unmatched.

CDR3 loop: CASSPQGTANTGELFF. The CDR3 DNA follows: TGTGCCAGCAGCCCCCAGGGGACAGCGAACACCGGGGAGCTGTTTTTT. V is TRBV7-2 and J is TRBJ2-2; TRBD1 matches at 7 bases. With V trimmed by 5 bases and J by 0 bases, 6 bases remained unmatched. CDR3 length: 16 residues. Germline CDR1 reads SGHTA; CDR2 reads FQGNSA.

The rearrangement links TRBV9 to TRBJ2-1, with 8 bases aligning to TRBD2. The CDR3 covers 12 residues. V was clipped by 4 bases and J by 8 bases; unmatched bases: 2. Germline CDR1 SGDLS, CDR2 YYNGEE. CDR3 residues: CASSPGGDEQFF. For the CDR3, the DNA is TGTGCCAGCAGCCCCGGGGGGGATGAGCAGTTCTTC.

The J gene is TRBJ2-7, the V gene TRBV20-1; maybe TRBD2 (5 bases). CDR1 and CDR2 from the germline V gene are DFQATT and SNEGSKA (reference sequence). This CDR3 comprises 13 residues. Trimming left V 3 bases short and J 0 bases short, with 9 bases between. The CDR3: CSASLANSYEQYF. The CDR3 DNA sequence: TGCAGTGCTAGTCTAGCCAACTCCTACGAGCAGTACTTC.

This chain joins TRBV29-1 and TRBJ1-1; D not resolved. This CDR3 is 12 amino acids long. Trimming stripped 4 bases from V and 3 bases from J, with 9 bases between. The germline gives CDR1 SQVTM, CDR2 ANQGSEA. The CDR3 DNA sequence: TGCAGCGTTGGAGGGTTGGACACTGAAGCTTTCTTT. Translation gives CSVGGLDTEAFF.

V gene TRBV6-5 combines with J gene TRBJ1-6; no firm D call. CDR1 and CDR2 (germline): MNHEY, SVGAGI. With 2 bases removed from V and 7 bases from J, the gap between germline ends came to 12 bases. The CDR3 consists of 15 residues. This CDR3 reads CASSYEMSSNSPLHF. DNA of the CDR3: TGTGCCAGCAGTTACGAGATGAGTTCCAATTCACCCCTCCACTTT.

In its sample, this clone was seen once. This chain links TRBV12-3 or TRBV12-4 with TRBJ1-2; perhaps TRBD1 as D (6 bases). Between the trimmed V and J ends, which lost 3 bases and 8 bases, there was a span of 13 bases. The CDR3 contains 13 residues. In nucleotides, the CDR3 is TGTGCCAGCAGTTTGTATGGGCAGGGGGGCTACACCTTC. Protein: CASSLYGQGGYTF.

The chain couples TRBV6-5 to TRBJ1-3; TRBD1 might be the D (6 bases). The CDR3 extends over 15 amino acids. The V and J ends lost 6 bases and 0 bases respectively, with 12 bases between them. Germline V gene data show CDR1 as MNHEY and CDR2 as SVGAGI. As DNA, the CDR3 is TGTGCCAGCAGACCTACAGGGACCTCTGGAAACACCATATATTTT. Its protein is CASRPTGTSGNTIYF.

The chain recombines TRBV7-2 with TRBJ2-3, with D perhaps matching TRBD1 (7 bases). The V end lost 1 base, the J end lost 4 bases, and 24 bases lay between the germline ends. The germline CDR1 and CDR2 sequences are SGHTA and FQGNSA. The CDR3 has 19 amino acids. CDR3 in DNA: TGTGCCAGCAGCTTAGTCAGGGGGGCAGTACGTTTAGCCGCAGATACGCAGTATTTT. The encoded protein is CASSLVRGAVRLAADTQYF.

The J gene is TRBJ2-3, the V gene TRBV5-1; D ambiguous. This CDR3 contains 14 residues. The V gene's germline CDR1 is SGHRS and CDR2 YFSETQ. V was trimmed by 0 bases and J by 6 bases, leaving 11 bases between them. CDR3 residues: CASSLDGSYDTQYF. The DNA of the CDR3 is TGCGCCAGCAGCTTGGATGGTAGCTACGATACGCAGTATTTT.

This rearrangement joins TRBV14 to TRBJ2-3, with D possibly being TRBD1 (6 bases). This CDR3 is 13 amino acids long. Germline CDR1 reads SGHDN; CDR2 reads FVKESK. Trimming took 0 bases from V and 8 from J, leaving 9 bases between them. This chain's CDR3 is CASSQDTGRTQYF. The CDR3 DNA reads as TGTGCCAGCAGCCAAGACACAGGGCGTACGCAGTATTTT.

V usage is TRBV24-1 and J usage is TRBJ2-5; 13 nucleotides agree with TRBD2. The CDR3 spans 18 residues. Germline V gene lookup returns CDR1 KGHDR and CDR2 SFDVKD. V was clipped by 1 base and J by 5 bases; unmatched bases: 9. CDR3 loop: CATSDLPRTSGSGETQYF. For the CDR3, the DNA is TGTGCCACCAGTGATTTACCGAGGACTAGCGGGAGTGGTGAGACCCAGTACTTC.

DNA of the CDR3: TGCGCCAGCAGCCCCGGTTCGGTAGCTAGAAATGAGCAGTTCTTC. Amino acids: CASSPGSVARNEQFF. The chain links TRBV4-1 to TRBJ2-1; the D is unclear. The CDR3 extends over 15 amino acids. Between the trimmed V and J ends, which lost 4 bases and 7 bases, there was a span of 17 bases. CDR1 and CDR2 from the germline V gene are MGHRA and YSYEKL.

CDR3 in DNA: TGTGCCATCAGTGAGGGGACCCCCAATCCCCCAGATACGCAGTATTTT. Translation: CAISEGTPNPPDTQYF. The rearrangement links TRBV10-3 to TRBJ2-3; D may correspond to TRBD1 or TRBD2 (5 bases each). Germline CDR1 and CDR2: ENHRY and SYGVKD. The germline V and J ends were trimmed by 2 bases and 4 bases, with 16 bases remaining between them. The CDR3 contains 16 residues.

The chain joins TRBV5-4 to TRBJ2-2, with TRBD1 as a possible D gene (6 bases). The V end lost 5 bases, the J end lost 2 bases, and 13 bases lay between the germline ends. Germline assignment: CDR1 SGHNT and CDR2 YYREEE (reference sequence). The length of the CDR3 is 15 residues. The CDR3 sequence is CASRATGTNTGELFF. The DNA for the CDR3 is TGTGCCAGCAGGGCGACAGGAACTAACACCGGGGAGCTGTTTTTT.

The V and J genes are TRBV4-1 and TRBJ1-2; D may be TRBD1 (6 bases). Trimming took 4 bases from V and 10 from J, leaving 16 bases between them. The germline V gene has CDR1 MGHRA and CDR2 YSYEKL. The CDR3 covers 13 residues. CDR3 DNA: TGCGCCAGCAGCCCTTCCGGGGGGCGGGTCTACACCTTC. It is translated as CASSPSGGRVYTF.

In nucleotides, the CDR3 is TGCGCCAGCGGGGGGGGCCCGGGCGCGGGCTATGGCTACACCTTC. Its protein is CASGGGPGAGYGYTF. V and J are TRBV10-1 and TRBJ1-2; tentative D call: TRBD1 (6 bases). The V gene's germline CDR1 is WNHNN and CDR2 SYGVQD (reference sequence). This CDR3 region has 15 residues. V was shortened by 8 bases and J by 4 bases, with 20 bases between the two germline ends.

The gene calls are TRBV7-6 and TRBJ2-1, with D possibly TRBD2 on 6 matching bases. Trimming took 3 bases from V and 4 from J, leaving 19 bases between them. The V gene's germline CDR1 is SGHVS and CDR2 FNYEAQ. The CDR3 is 17 residues long. The CDR3 protein is CASSLGSGSFRYNEQFF. The CDR3 DNA follows: TGTGCCAGCAGCTTGGGAAGCGGGTCCTTCAGGTACAATGAGCAGTTCTTC.

Only one count was recorded for this clone. The genes are TRBV14 and TRBJ2-2; no definite D call. The CDR3 is 13 residues long. With 6 bases removed from V and 6 bases from J, the gap between germline ends came to 11 bases. The V gene's germline CDR1 is SGHDN and CDR2 FVKESK. CDR3 region: CASRPQRAGELFF. The CDR3 coding sequence is TGTGCCAGCAGACCACAACGGGCCGGGGAGCTGTTTTTT. The variable domain in full, with the rest retrieved from reference TRBV14 and TRBJ2-2, is EAGVTQFPSHSVIEKGQTVTLRCDPISGHDNLYWYRRVMGKEIKFLLHFVKESKQDESGMPNNRFLAERTGGTYSTLKVQPAELEDSGVYFCASRPQRAGELFFGEGSRLTVL.

The chain links TRBV9 to TRBJ2-5; D remains unclear. CDR1 and CDR2 (germline): SGDLS, YYNGEE. The CDR3 loop spans 13 amino acids. The V end was cut by 0 bases, the J end by 5 bases, with 8 bases between. CDR3 sequence: CASSVEGFETQYF. As DNA, the CDR3 is TGTGCCAGCAGCGTAGAAGGGTTCGAGACCCAGTACTTC.

The CDR3: CASRGNTIYF. CDR3 nucleotide sequence: TGTGCCAGCAGGGGGAACACCATATATTTT. The gene calls are TRBV12-3 or TRBV12-4 and TRBJ1-3; D not certain. This CDR3 is built from 10 residues. V was cut by 6 bases and J by 7 bases, with 4 bases left in between.

The chain links TRBV7-9 to TRBJ2-7; the match to TRBD2 covers 10 bases. Germline V lookup: CDR1 SEHNR, CDR2 FQNEAQ (reference sequence). The CDR3 is made up of 12 amino acids. Trimming removed 5 bases from V and 11 bases from J; junction bases left unmatched: 6. This CDR3 reads CASSPIAGGEYF. The CDR3 DNA reads as TGTGCCAGCAGCCCCATAGCGGGGGGAGAGTACTTC.

The V and J genes are TRBV12-3 or TRBV12-4 and TRBJ1-1; the D is unclear. CDR3 length: 12 residues. V gave up 4 bases and J gave up 6 bases, with 9 bases separating them. The CDR3 bases are TGTGCCAGCAGTTATATCAGAGCTGAAGCTTTCTTT. Protein sequence: CASSYIRAEAFF.

The chain joins TRBV29-1 to TRBJ1-1; D remains ambiguous. Trimming stripped 7 bases from V and 1 base from J, with 13 bases between. CDR1 and CDR2 (germline): SQVTM, ANQGSEA. This CDR3 is built from 13 residues. The chain's CDR3 is CSATVGWNTEAFF. The CDR3 region has the DNA TGCAGCGCTACGGTAGGCTGGAACACTGAAGCTTTCTTT.

The rearrangement links TRBV11-2 to TRBJ1-6, with a tentative D call TRBD1 (6 bases). Germline CDR1 is SGHAT and CDR2 is FQNNGV. V gave up 5 bases and J gave up 7 bases, with 12 bases separating them. The CDR3 is 14 amino acids. CDR3 sequence: CASSKGQTNSPLHF. DNA of the CDR3: TGTGCCAGCAGCAAAGGACAGACCAATTCACCCCTCCACTTT.

The chain links TRBV3-1 (or the pseudogene TRBV3-2) to TRBJ1-5; D ambiguous. This CDR3 spans 15 amino acids. Germline CDR1 reads LGHDT; CDR2 reads YNNKEL (reference sequence). V lost 4 bases to trimming and J lost 6 bases, with 16 bases between them. This chain's CDR3 is CASSPQTGNSQPQHF. CDR3 sequence (DNA): TGTGCCAGCAGCCCCCAGACTGGGAATAGTCAGCCCCAGCATTTT.

The V and J genes are TRBV6-1 and TRBJ1-1, with D perhaps TRBD1 (5 bases). Germline V gene lookup returns CDR1 MNHNS and CDR2 SASEGT. The CDR3 totals 14 residues. The germline V and J ends were trimmed by 1 base and 4 bases, with 10 bases remaining between them. CDR3 protein: CASSEGGAGTEAFF. Here the CDR3 DNA reads TGTGCCAGCAGTGAAGGAGGGGCGGGCACTGAAGCTTTCTTT.

The chain links TRBV7-9 to TRBJ2-7; 10 positions agree with TRBD1. The germline gives CDR1 SEHNR, CDR2 FQNEAQ (reference sequence). J was trimmed by 4 bases and V by 7 bases; bases with no gene match: 10. This CDR3 contains 15 residues. CDR3 nucleotide sequence: TGTGCCAGCACCTCTGGAGGGACAGGGGTATACGAGCAGTACTTC. Translation gives CASTSGGTGVYEQYF.